This TCR beta chain is drawn from a study of cytomegalovirus exposure and HLA in healthy donors. Study-level results: Most TCR sequences proved rare, with some public TCRs found in many donors. A missense DCLRE1C variant was associated with V- and J-gene trimming of TCR beta chains in a later analysis, and an independent cohort replicated the association.

Notes on this clone: Its target is not known.

Researchers ran the PCR with 60 Vbeta and 13 Jbeta primers. Assay used: immunoSEQ multiplex PCR; TCRdb lists only in-frame clones, some missing. This table has more than 90,000 clones, approximately 78% appearing once. This CDR3 is 15 amino acids long. Germline V gene sequence: CDR1 SNHLY, CDR2 FYNNEI. Trimming took off 1 base at V and 7 bases at J, with 14 bases between the two ends. The sequencing input was PBMCs. The receptor was derived from a man aged 25 to 40 in good health and CMV-seropositive. The chain joins TRBV2 to TRBJ2-1; no clear D. The chain's CDR3 is CASSEGSRRPNEQFF. The CDR3 DNA follows: TGTGCCAGCAGTGAAGGATCCCGGAGACCAAATGAGCAGTTCTTC.